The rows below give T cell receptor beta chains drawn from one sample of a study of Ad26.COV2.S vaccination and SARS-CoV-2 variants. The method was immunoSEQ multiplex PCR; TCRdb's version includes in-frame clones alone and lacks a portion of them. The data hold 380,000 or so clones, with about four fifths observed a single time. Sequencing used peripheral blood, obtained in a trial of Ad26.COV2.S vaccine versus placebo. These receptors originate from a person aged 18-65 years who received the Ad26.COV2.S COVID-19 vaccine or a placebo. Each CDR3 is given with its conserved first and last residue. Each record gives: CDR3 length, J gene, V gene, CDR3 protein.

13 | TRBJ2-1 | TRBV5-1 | CASSLDRGIEQFF
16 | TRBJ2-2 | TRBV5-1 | CASSAGVAGGTGELFF
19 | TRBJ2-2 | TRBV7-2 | CASSPPGRWRSKHTGELFF
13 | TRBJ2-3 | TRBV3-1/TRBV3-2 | CASSFLGPDTQYF
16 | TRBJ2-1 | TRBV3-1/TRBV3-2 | CASRPQGTMGPNEQFF
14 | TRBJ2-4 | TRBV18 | CASSQDRAKNIQYF
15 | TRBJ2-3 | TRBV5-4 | CASSSTGAYGDTQYF
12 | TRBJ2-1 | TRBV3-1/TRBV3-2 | CASSLIGDEQFF
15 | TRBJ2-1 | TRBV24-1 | CATSDELAGVYEQFF
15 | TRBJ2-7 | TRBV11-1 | CASSWLLQGSYEQYF
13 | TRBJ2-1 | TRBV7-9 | CASSPRVGVEQFF
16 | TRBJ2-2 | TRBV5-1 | CASSSRTSGGTGELFF
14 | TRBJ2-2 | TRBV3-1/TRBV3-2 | CASSLLTGTGELFF
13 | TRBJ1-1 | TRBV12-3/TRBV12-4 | CASSFLPNTEAFF
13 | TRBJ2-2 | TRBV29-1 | CSATPPETGELFF
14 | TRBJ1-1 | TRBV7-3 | CASSLRGTYTEAFF
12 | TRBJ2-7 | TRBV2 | CASSYTGDEQYF